This T cell receptor (beta chain) was identified in a study of T cell repertoires in cytomegalovirus infection. About the study: Well-studied HLA-B-restricted CMV epitopes were used in the study alongside recently identified HLA-C-restricted ones.

TCRdb independently ran MiXCR on the reads; one entry per CDR3 protein. This sample has 680,000 or so distinct CDR3 sequences, with approximately 33% found just once. Looked up from germline, CDR1 is SGHTA and CDR2 is FQGNSA. This CDR3 is built from 16 residues. V shed 6 bases and J 1 base; nucleotides not matched to a gene: 4. For this clonotype: Its antigen is still unknown.

Study findings and constraints: CMV-specific TCR beta clonotypes restricted by HLA-C were the ones dominating the ex vivo response. The cumulative frequency of public TCR beta families distinguished individuals who carried CMV together with the relevant HLA.

The source was cultured PBMCs, collected from culture after CMV antigen stimulation. The receptor comes from a human donor in good health (CMV status not recorded). Some clones in this sample may be carry-over from other donors' samples. The V and J genes are TRBV7-2 and TRBJ2-2; 11 bases map to TRBD2. This chain's CDR3 is CASRGLAGLNTGELFF. The CDR3 nucleotides read TGTGCCAGCAGAGGACTAGCGGGCCTGAACACCGGGGAGCTGTTTTTT.